The 30 T cell receptor beta chains given below trace back to one sample, sequenced in a study of blood T cell repertoires in COVID-19 (TCRdb year 2020). Library preparation employed the immunoSEQ multiplex PCR assay. Drawn from immuneACCESS, this table holds only the in-frame rearrangements with V and J called that TCRdb kept. Clones are partly lost; checked studies trace under half to an unresolved V gene and leave the rest unexplained. The sample includes roughly 40,000 clones, with 85% to 90% observed a single time. The ten largest clones take up 8.5% to 10% of the sample. Source material: peripheral blood. These receptors all stem from a man between 25 and 39 years old with active or convalescent COVID-19.

This chain joins TRBV14 and TRBJ2-1; tentatively, D is TRBD2 (6 bases). Trimming stripped 3 bases from V and 2 bases from J, with 11 bases between. The CDR3 is 15 amino acids. The germline V gene encodes CDR1 SGHDN and CDR2 FVKESK. The CDR3 nucleotides read TGTGCCAGCAGCCAGGGGGGATACACCTACAATGAGCAGTTCTTC. Protein sequence: CASSQGGYTYNEQFF. The full variable domain, rest sourced from reference TRBV14 and TRBJ2-1, is EAGVTQFPSHSVIEKGQTVTLRCDPISGHDNLYWYRRVMGKEIKFLLHFVKESKQDESGMPNNRFLAERTGGTYSTLKVQPAELEDSGVYFCASSQGGYTYNEQFFGPGTRLTVL.

CDR3 region: CASSVNGYRGTDTQYF. CDR3 nucleotide sequence: TGTGCCAGCAGTGTAAATGGGTACAGAGGCACAGATACGCAGTATTTT. The rearrangement links TRBV2 to TRBJ2-3; D uncertain. Germline V gives CDR1 SNHLY, CDR2 FYNNEI. Trimming shortened V by 4 bases and J by 1 base, and 15 bases separated the two germline ends. This CDR3 region has 16 residues.

The CDR3 region is CASSLAGASPLHF. CDR3 DNA: TGTGCCAGCAGCTTAGCAGGGGCCTCACCCCTCCACTTT. The V call is TRBV7-9, the J call TRBJ1-6; tentatively, D is TRBD1 (5 bases). The V end lost 0 bases, the J end lost 10 bases, and 7 bases lay between the germline ends. The germline V gene has CDR1 SEHNR and CDR2 FQNEAQ (reference sequence). This CDR3 comprises 13 residues.

The CDR3 sequence: CASSMGTGEVTQYF. CDR3 DNA: TGCGCCAGCAGCATGGGGACAGGGGAGGTGACCCAGTACTTC. This chain joins TRBV5-1 and TRBJ2-5, with 10 nucleotides matching TRBD1. Germline V gene lookup returns CDR1 SGHRS and CDR2 YFSETQ. V lost 4 bases, J lost 7 bases, and 7 bases stayed unmatched. This CDR3 comprises 14 residues.

The chain recombines TRBV6-1 with TRBJ2-4; the D gene is possibly TRBD2 (6 bases). Trimming cost V 1 base and J 7 bases, with 8 bases left between them. The CDR3 contains 13 residues. Looked up from germline, CDR1 is MNHNS and CDR2 is SASEGT. CDR3 in DNA: TGTGCCAGCAGTGAAGTCCGGGGGAACATTCAGTACTTC. Translated, it gives CASSEVRGNIQYF.

The CDR3 nucleotides read TGTGCCAGTACCCAGGGCACCTATAATTCACCCCTCCACTTT. It codes for CASTQGTYNSPLHF. V usage is TRBV19 and J usage is TRBJ1-6; D might be TRBD1 (5 bases). V was cut by 7 bases and J by 2 bases, with 9 bases left in between. This CDR3 contains 14 residues. The germline V gene encodes CDR1 LNHDA and CDR2 SQIVND (reference sequence).

The rearrangement uses TRBV11-3 and TRBJ2-3, with 8 nucleotides matching TRBD2. Germline V lookup: CDR1 SGHNT, CDR2 YENEEA. CDR3 length equals 16 residues. The trim removed 4 bases at V and 6 bases at J, leaving 12 bases unmatched. Here the CDR3 DNA reads TGTGCCAGCAGCTCCGATACTAGCGGCATCAGGGATACGCAGTATTTT. Translated: CASSSDTSGIRDTQYF.

The V and J genes are TRBV2 and TRBJ2-2, with TRBD2 matching 9 bases. The CDR3 is made up of 14 amino acids. Germline V CDR1 and CDR2: SNHLY, FYNNEI. V dropped 10 bases and J dropped 1; count of bases not matched to a gene: 4. This CDR3 is CATASGVNTGELFF. Written as DNA, the CDR3 is TGTGCCACCGCTAGCGGGGTGAACACCGGGGAGCTGTTTTTT.

A single count supports this clone. This chain joins TRBV4-2 and TRBJ1-4; 9 bases fit TRBD1. J lost 3 bases, V lost 2 bases, and 4 bases had no gene match. CDR3 size: 16 residues. In germline, CDR1 is LGHNA, CDR2 YNFKEQ. The CDR3 is CASSQPDRGANEKLFF. Written as DNA, the CDR3 is TGTGCCAGCAGCCAACCGGACAGGGGTGCTAATGAAAAACTGTTTTTT.

This clone was counted once. The rearrangement uses TRBV7-9 and TRBJ2-2; 11 nucleotides match TRBD1. The trim removed 5 bases at V and 6 bases at J, leaving 8 bases unmatched. CDR3 size: 16 residues. Per germline, CDR1 SEHNR and CDR2 FQNEAQ (reference sequence). The CDR3 nucleotides are TGTGCCAGCAGCATAGGACAGGGGGCAATGTCCGGGGAGCTGTTTTTT. It codes for CASSIGQGAMSGELFF.

This chain links TRBV5-1 with TRBJ2-3, with 13 nucleotides matching TRBD2. The CDR3 length is 16 residues. The V gene's germline CDR1 is SGHRS and CDR2 YFSETQ. Trimming removed 4 bases from V and 2 bases from J; junction bases left unmatched: 4. The CDR3 DNA is TGCGCCAGCAGCAAAGGACTAGCGGGGGTCACAGATACGCAGTATTTT. Its protein product is CASSKGLAGVTDTQYF.

The chain links TRBV6-6 to TRBJ2-2; 7 bases are a match to TRBD2. The ends lost 6 bases at V and 2 bases at J; junction bases unmatched: 9. CDR3 size: 16 residues. Germline loops: CDR1 MNHNY, CDR2 SVGAGI (reference sequence). CDR3 in amino acids: CASRSLSGGNTGELFF. CDR3 coding DNA: TGTGCCAGCAGATCCCTGTCGGGAGGAAACACCGGGGAGCTGTTTTTT.

The chain employs TRBV7-8 and TRBJ1-5; D not resolved. The CDR3 is 16 amino acids. The germline V gene has CDR1 SGHVS and CDR2 FQNEAQ. Between the trimmed V and J ends, which lost 5 bases and 0 bases, there was a span of 14 bases. The CDR3 nucleotides are TGTGCCAGCAGCCCCCTTGGCGGATATAGCAATCAGCCCCAGCATTTT. It yields the protein CASSPLGGYSNQPQHF.

The chain uses TRBV10-2 and TRBJ1-4; D remains unclear. CDR1 is WSHSY and CDR2 is SAAADI in the germline V gene. V lost 8 bases and J 7 bases, leaving 11 bases between the germline ends. The CDR3 loop spans 12 amino acids. The CDR3, as DNA: TGCGCCAGCTCCTTTTTCGGTGAAAAACTGTTTTTT. It translates to CASSFFGEKLFF.

V is TRBV5-5 and J is TRBJ1-3, with a tentative D call TRBD1 (5 bases). Trimming took 5 bases from V and 0 from J, leaving 15 bases between them. The CDR3 contains 16 residues. CDR1 and CDR2 (germline): SGHKS, YYEKEE (reference sequence). CDR3 bases: TGTGCCAGCAGTTGGACGGCAGGGAACTCTGGAAACACCATATATTTT. Translating gives CASSWTAGNSGNTIYF. Complete variable domain (other parts from reference TRBV5-5 and TRBJ1-3): DAGVTQSPTHLIKTRGQQVTLRCSPISGHKSVSWYQQVLGQGPQFIFQYYEKEERGRGNFPDRFSARQFPNYSSELNVNALLLGDSALYLCASSWTAGNSGNTIYFGEGSWLTVV.

The genes are TRBV28 and TRBJ1-2, with no clear D. V dropped 4 bases and J dropped 0 bases, with 27 bases sitting between them. The germline CDR1 and CDR2 sequences are MDHEN and SYDVKM. The CDR3 consists of 20 residues. CDR3 in amino acids: CASSYQSREREYKANYGYTF. CDR3 nucleotide sequence: TGTGCCAGCAGTTACCAATCACGAGAGAGGGAGTATAAAGCTAACTATGGCTACACCTTC.

This chain uses TRBV18 with TRBJ1-1; D is possibly TRBD1 (5 bases). Between the trimmed V and J ends, which lost 2 bases and 5 bases, there was a span of 9 bases. Germline CDR1 reads KGHSH; CDR2 reads LQKENI. This CDR3 region has 13 residues. The CDR3, as DNA: TGTGCCAGCTCACCATCGGGGGGGACTGAAGCTTTCTTT. This encodes CASSPSGGTEAFF.

The rearrangement links TRBV19 to TRBJ1-1; TRBD1 aligns across 7 bases. With V trimmed by 5 bases and J by 4 bases, 7 bases remained unmatched. Germline CDR1 is LNHDA and CDR2 is SQIVND (reference sequence). The CDR3 consists of 14 residues. The CDR3 DNA reads as TGTGCCAGTAGTCACACGACAGGGATCACTGAAGCTTTCTTT. It is translated as CASSHTTGITEAFF.

The chain links TRBV15 to TRBJ2-1; D is undetermined. CDR3 length: 12 amino acids. Per germline, CDR1 LNHNV and CDR2 YYDKDF (reference sequence). V was pared by 1 base and J by 6 bases, with 4 bases between. CDR3 sequence reads: CATSRVFNEQFF. As DNA, the CDR3 is TGTGCCACCAGCAGAGTATTCAATGAGCAGTTCTTC.

V is TRBV11-2 and J is TRBJ2-6, with D possibly TRBD1 on 5 matching bases. Germline CDR1 and CDR2: SGHAT and FQNNGV. V lost 4 bases to trimming and J lost 4 bases, with 11 bases between them. The CDR3 totals 15 residues. This CDR3 is CASSSQGWGANVLTF. The CDR3 DNA follows: TGTGCCAGCAGCTCCCAGGGTTGGGGGGCCAACGTCCTGACTTTC.

This clone came up a few times. The V call is TRBV27, the J call TRBJ2-7; the match to TRBD2 covers 8 bases. The CDR3 extends over 15 amino acids. The germline CDR1 and CDR2 sequences are MNHEY and SMNVEV (reference sequence). V dropped 5 bases and J dropped 1; count of bases not matched to a gene: 7. CDR3 amino acids: CASSPRAGGSYEQYF. CDR3 coding DNA: TGTGCCAGCAGTCCTCGCGCGGGAGGTTCCTACGAGCAGTACTTC.

This clone has a single count. J is TRBJ2-3 and V is TRBV7-9, with 11 bases that match TRBD2. This CDR3 contains 15 residues. Per germline, CDR1 SEHNR and CDR2 FQNEAQ (reference sequence). Germline trimming cut 4 bases from V and 4 bases from J; bases unmatched to any gene: 4. The chain's CDR3 is CASSSSGGKADTQYF. In DNA form, the CDR3 reads TGTGCCAGCAGCTCTAGCGGGGGGAAGGCAGATACGCAGTATTTT.

The chain carries TRBV2 and TRBJ2-3; TRBD1 agrees at 8 bases. The V gene's germline CDR1 is SNHLY and CDR2 FYNNEI. CDR3 length equals 17 residues. With V trimmed by 0 bases and J by 5 bases, 10 bases remained unmatched. Written as DNA, the CDR3 is TGTGCCAGCAGTGAAGCTTGGAGACAGGGGAGGAAAGATACGCAGTATTTT. Residues: CASSEAWRQGRKDTQYF.

V usage is TRBV28 and J usage is TRBJ1-6, with D hard to call. Trimming took off 2 bases at V and 5 bases at J, with 4 bases between the two ends. The CDR3 extends over 13 amino acids. Germline CDR1 and CDR2: MDHEN and SYDVKM. The CDR3 DNA reads as TGTGCCAGCAGTTTACGAGATAATTCACCCCTCCACTTT. The encoded protein is CASSLRDNSPLHF.

The chain recombines TRBV19 with TRBJ1-6; TRBD1 might be the D (6 bases). Germline CDR1 and CDR2: LNHDA and SQIVND (reference sequence). V was shortened by 1 base and J by 6 bases, with 13 bases between the two germline ends. The length of the CDR3 is 16 residues. The CDR3 is CASSIVGHRVNSPLHF. In nucleotides, the CDR3 is TGTGCCAGTAGTATAGTCGGACACAGGGTTAATTCACCCCTCCACTTT.

The chain joins TRBV5-6 to TRBJ1-2, with D perhaps TRBD1 (6 bases). Germline V gives CDR1 SGHDT, CDR2 YYEEEE. Trimming removed 1 base from V and 0 bases from J, with 7 bases in between. The CDR3 covers 14 residues. The CDR3 here is CASSLRGTNYGYTF. The DNA of the CDR3 is TGTGCCAGCAGCTTGAGGGGGACTAACTATGGCTACACCTTC.

The chain combines TRBV5-1 with TRBJ2-3; D uncertain. Germline values: CDR1 SGHRS, CDR2 YFSETQ. The V end lost 0 bases, the J end lost 0 bases, and 8 bases lay between the germline ends. This CDR3 contains 15 residues. The CDR3 region has the DNA TGCGCCAGCAGCTTGGTGGTCGGTAGCACAGATACGCAGTATTTT. It codes for CASSLVVGSTDTQYF. Full variable domain (missing parts from reference TRBV5-1 and TRBJ2-3): KAGVTQTPRYLIKTRGQQVTLSCSPISGHRSVSWYQQTPGQGLQFLFEYFSETQRNKGNFPGRFSGRQFSNSRSEMNVSTLELGDSALYLCASSLVVGSTDTQYFGPGTRLTVL.

This chain connects TRBV5-1 to TRBJ1-4; D is undetermined. Trimming left V 0 bases short and J 6 bases short, with 9 bases between. The CDR3 covers 14 residues. Germline V gene data show CDR1 as SGHRS and CDR2 as YFSETQ. CDR3 protein: CASSLGQADEKLFF. Here the CDR3 DNA reads TGCGCCAGCAGCTTGGGTCAGGCCGATGAAAAACTGTTTTTT.

This clone was picked up one time. The chain joins TRBV27 to TRBJ2-2; maybe TRBD2 (5 bases). The V gene's germline CDR1 is MNHEY and CDR2 SMNVEV (reference sequence). With 4 bases removed from V and 7 bases from J, the gap between germline ends came to 10 bases. This CDR3 comprises 13 residues. The CDR3, as DNA: TGTGCCAGCAGTTCCCGGGGTTACGGGGAGCTGTTTTTT. Translation: CASSSRGYGELFF.

The V call is TRBV18, the J call TRBJ1-5; D gene ambiguous. Germline-derived CDR1 and CDR2 are KGHSH and LQKENI. The V end was cut by 4 bases, the J end by 5 bases, with 12 bases between. There are 14 residues in the CDR3. The CDR3 sequence: CASSRLETHQPQHF. The DNA for the CDR3 is TGTGCCAGCTCACGTCTTGAGACACATCAGCCCCAGCATTTT.